These 12 T cell receptor beta chains were all obtained from the same sample, sequenced in a study of T-cell memory formation after mild COVID-19 (dated by TCRdb to 2020 to 2023). The library was obtained by 5' RACE. Sequencing was carried out with an Illumina NovaSeq 6000. The public sequencing data were trimmed at Q25 with fastp and processed into clonotypes with MiXCR by TCRdb, which kept only in-frame beta chains. Rows merge per CDR3 protein into single entries with the most common DNA and genes. Present in this sample are about 420,000 distinct CDR3 sequences, less than 25% of which were seen just once. The ten largest clones take up 13% of the sample. The sequencing sample was made of PBMCs or a T cell subset sorted from them (not recorded which). The receptors derive from an adult woman who had mild COVID-19 (a few samples of this study predate the infection). The sample titles of this study are shuffled in the database, so cell type and time point are left out; the donor was told from shared clones.

The rearrangement links TRBV6-5 to TRBJ2-1; the match to TRBD1 covers 10 bases. This CDR3 spans 14 amino acids. J was trimmed by 6 bases and V by 5 bases; bases with no gene match: 4. Per the germline V gene, CDR1 is MNHEY and CDR2 is SVGAGI. CDR3 residues: CASSRDRGGNEQFF. CDR3 DNA sequence: TGTGCCAGCAGTCGGGACAGGGGTGGCAATGAGCAGTTCTTC.

In this sample, this clonotype turned up many times. V usage is TRBV7-8 and J usage is TRBJ2-5; 7 bases align to TRBD1. V shed 5 bases, J shed 1 base, and the junction held 4 bases outside the gene matches. Germline CDR1 reads SGHVS; CDR2 reads FQNEAQ. CDR3 length: 14 amino acids. For the CDR3, the DNA is TGTGCCAGCAGCCGACAGGGAGCCCAAGAGACCCAGTACTTC. This sequence encodes CASSRQGAQETQYF.

This clonotype has a handful of counts. The chain joins TRBV20-1 to TRBJ1-1; 7 bases match TRBD1. The germline V gene has CDR1 DFQATT and CDR2 SNEGSKA (reference sequence). The CDR3 is 15 amino acids. The V and J ends lost 5 bases and 1 base, in that order; junction bases with no gene match: 10. In DNA, the CDR3 is TGCAGTGCTTTAGAAGGGGGCACTGGGAACACTGAAGCTTTCTTT. It codes for CSALEGGTGNTEAFF.

This clonotype showed up many times. DNA for the CDR3: TGTGCCAGCAGTACCTCTTGGGCTTCCTACAATGAGCAGTTCTTC. Translating it yields CASSTSWASYNEQFF. The chain recombines TRBV7-2 with TRBJ2-1; D call uncertain. The CDR3 contains 15 residues. From germline, CDR1 is SGHTA and CDR2 FQGNSA. V was clipped by 6 bases and J by 1 base, with 13 bases between them.

The table lists this clonotype with a few counts. The rearrangement links TRBV7-9 to TRBJ2-5; D possibly corresponds to TRBD2 (6 bases). Trimming stripped 3 bases from V and 3 bases from J, with 11 bases between. CDR3 size: 14 residues. The germline V gene has CDR1 SEHNR and CDR2 FQNEAQ (reference sequence). The CDR3 spells CASSFGGVKETQYF. The CDR3 nucleotides read TGTGCCAGCAGCTTCGGCGGGGTGAAAGAGACCCAGTACTTC.

In this sample, this clonotype turned up a few times. V is TRBV2 and J is TRBJ2-1; TRBD2 matches at 10 bases. Germline-derived CDR1 and CDR2 are SNHLY and FYNNEI. V lost 8 bases and J lost 0; bases outside the gene matches: 13. The CDR3 covers 18 residues. CDR3 sequence: CASSGDLLAGSSYNEQFF. DNA for the CDR3: TGTGCCAGCTCAGGGGATTTACTAGCGGGGAGCTCCTACAATGAGCAGTTCTTC.

This clonotype was found once. The V and J genes are TRBV7-3 and TRBJ2-6, with 9 bases fitting TRBD1. The CDR3 is 18 amino acids. V lost 0 bases, J lost 2 bases, and 5 bases stayed unmatched. CDR1 SGHTA and CDR2 FQGTGA come from the germline V gene. Here the CDR3 reads CASSLTPGTGTGANVLTF. The CDR3 DNA reads as TGTGCCAGCAGCTTAACCCCCGGGACAGGGACTGGGGCCAACGTCCTGACTTTC.

The rearrangement links TRBV7-6 to TRBJ2-7, with 7 bases lining up with TRBD2. The ends lost 1 base at V and 5 bases at J; junction bases unmatched: 5. This CDR3 contains 14 residues. In germline, CDR1 is SGHVS, CDR2 FNYEAQ. The CDR3 bases are TGTGCCAGCAGCTTAGGGGCGGGAGCTGACGAGCAGTACTTC. Amino acids: CASSLGAGADEQYF.

The V gene is TRBV11-3, the J gene TRBJ2-2; the match to TRBD2 covers 13 bases. The J segment lost 5 bases and the V segment lost 5 bases, leaving 2 bases of the junction unmatched. The CDR3 runs to 15 residues. Germline V gives CDR1 SGHNT, CDR2 YENEEA. The CDR3 reads CASSRTSGRTGELFF. CDR3 coding DNA: TGTGCCAGCAGCAGGACTAGCGGGAGAACCGGGGAGCTGTTTTTT. The full variable domain, its missing parts supplied by reference TRBV11-3 and TRBJ2-2, is EAGVVQSPRYKIIEKKQPVAFWCNPISGHNTLYWYLQNLGQGPELLIRYENEEAVDDSQLPKDRFSAERLKGVDSTLKIQPAELGDSAVYLCASSRTSGRTGELFFGEGSRLTVL.

The chain uses TRBV11-2 and TRBJ1-2; D unresolved. With 5 bases removed from V and 0 bases from J, the gap between germline ends came to 13 bases. The CDR3 extends over 15 amino acids. The germline gives CDR1 SGHAT, CDR2 FQNNGV. Here the CDR3 DNA reads TGTGCCAGCAGCCCAATCGCCGGGGCTAACTATGGCTACACCTTC. Its protein product is CASSPIAGANYGYTF.

The chain carries TRBV5-1 and TRBJ2-1, with 7 bases identical to TRBD1. V shed 7 bases, J shed 5 bases, and the junction held 12 bases outside the gene matches. This CDR3 is 15 amino acids long. Germline CDR1 and CDR2: SGHRS and YFSETQ. The CDR3 protein is CASLRDSLGHNEQFF. The DNA of the CDR3 is TGCGCCAGCCTGAGGGACAGCCTAGGTCACAATGAGCAGTTCTTC.

This sequence joins TRBV7-9 and TRBJ1-1; D possibly corresponds to TRBD1 (6 bases). In germline, CDR1 is SEHNR, CDR2 FQNEAQ (reference sequence). The CDR3 has 13 residues. Trimming removed 6 bases from V and 1 base from J, with 9 bases in between. The CDR3 here is CASRGDKNTEAFF. The CDR3 nucleotides read TGTGCCAGCAGGGGGGACAAGAACACTGAAGCTTTCTTT.